This paragraph covers one T cell receptor (beta chain) sequence. This clonotype is judged medium-sized (0.01 to 0.1%). The specificity of this receptor is unknown. Qualities for individual bases were not recorded, and no much larger clone is one base off. The data are from a study of low-dose radiotherapy and immunotherapy resistance in tumors (dated by TCRdb to about 2022). About the study as a whole: Cohort 1 received 0.5 Gy per fraction every 2 weeks, with a prescribed total PTV dose of 6.5 Gy. For Cohort 2, the dose was 1 Gy per fraction given every two weeks, adding up to 13 Gy in total across 26 weeks. Nivolumab and ipilimumab were both given intravenously, with nivolumab at a 240 mg flat dose every two weeks and ipilimumab at 1 mg/kg every six weeks. Intravenous cyclophosphamide at 200 mg/m2 was administered every two weeks, one day ahead of each radiation and immunotherapy administration. Starting on cycle 1 day 1, patients took 300 mg of aspirin by mouth once daily for four cycles. Trial participants were not randomized into treatment groups. The translational analysis covered eight patients: three from the first dose cohort and the first five from the second dose cohort.

Donors were enrolled in RACIN, a single-arm phase I dose-escalation trial combining nivolumab, ipilimumab, aspirin, low-dose cyclophosphamide and low-dose radiotherapy. To be eligible, a patient needed to have an advanced solid tumor that was TIL-negative. To make first-strand cDNA, Superscript III was used along with a set of TRAV- and TRBV-specific primers so that both the TCRalpha and TCRbeta chains were covered. TCRs were amplified for 20 PCR cycles with Phusion, using a constant-region primer paired with the adapter attached to the V primers. The MessageAmp II aRNA Amplification Kit was used to amplify the isolated mRNA, with in vitro transcription run for under 20 hours at 37 degrees C. mRNA for TCR sequencing was isolated with the Dynabeads mRNA DIRECT Purification Kit. A second roughly 25-cycle Phusion PCR added indexed Illumina adapters, and products were purified with AMPure XP beads. As for the authors' bioinformatics: Using custom Perl scripts, TCR sequences encoding the same protein were pooled, out-of-frame sequences were removed, and the abundance of each clonotype was computed. TCR sequences supported by only a single read were excluded from analysis. The metrics used to describe the repertoires included Shannon entropy, Gini index, clonality, richness, and the frequency of TCRs shared between repertoires. The public reads were reprocessed in TCRdb via fastp at Q25 and MiXCR, keeping in-frame beta chains. Rows are combined by CDR3 protein, so each entry shows the most common genes and DNA. These V and J calls originate from TCRdb's pipeline instead of the authors' own analysis. Across this sample there are more than 9,500 distinct CDR3 sequences, with approximately 42% seen only once. Jointly, the top ten make up about 5.4% of the sample.

Unmatched junction bases come to 11, with V trimmed by 9 bases and J by 2 bases. Via the germline V gene (reference sequence), CDR1 is SGHNT and CDR2 YYREEE. The CDR3 numbers 15 residues from cysteine through phenylalanine. CDR3 DNA is the only sequence kept; it has 45 bases, read in frame from the first base. Recombination linked TRBV5-4 to TRBJ2-1; 7 junctional bases match TRBD1. The receptor's source is a human donor with advanced metastatic prostate, ovarian, gallbladder or colorectal cancer (not recorded which). This table probably holds off-target reads from a library built for another chain. DNA sequence: TGTGCCACCTCTAAAACAGGGGTAGCCTACAATGAGCAGTTCTTC. Translation gives CATSKTGVAYNEQFF.